This T cell receptor beta chain comes out of a study of shared clonotypes between healthy human individuals. The germline gives CDR1 SQVTM, CDR2 ANQGSEA. V was shortened by 6 bases and J by 0 bases, with 8 bases between the two germline ends. The CDR3 is 13 amino acids. This clone was recorded once. Generated by immunoSEQ multiplex PCR, the TCRdb table keeps only in-frame clones and is missing some. This sample yields about 2 million clones, of which about 95% are seen a single time; 1% to 1.5% belongs to the top ten. As defined, naive CD8 cells were CD45RO-negative and positively selected for CCR7, with terminally differentiated effector memory CD45RA+ cells excluded.

This chain links TRBV29-1 with TRBJ1-4; tentative D call: TRBD1 (5 bases). The sequenced sample consisted of naive CD8+ T cells sorted from blood. The source is a man aged 18 to 29 in good health. The CDR3 nucleotides read TGCAGCGTCTTACAGGCAACTAATGAAAAACTGTTTTTT. Translating it yields CSVLQATNEKLFF.